This T cell receptor (beta chain) was recorded in a study of CD8+ T cells in alopecia areata. The treatment is: oral pan-JAK inhibitor, 5-10 mg twice daily. As the sequencing template, cDNA was produced by extracting RNA and reverse transcribing it. Generated by immunoSEQ multiplex PCR, the TCRdb table keeps only in-frame clones and is missing some. The sample lists some 200,000 clones, around 57% seen once, with around 1.4% in the top ten. Germline V gene data show CDR1 as SGHRS and CDR2 as YFSETQ. The CDR3 runs to 16 residues. V lost 1 base, J lost 2 bases, and 14 bases lay in between. V is TRBV5-1 and J is TRBJ2-3, with D possibly TRBD2 on 7 matching bases. This sequence was found in a human donor with alopecia areata. Specimen: CD4+ T cells sorted from blood, collected at week 4, from a patient treated with tofacitinib. CDR3 nucleotides: TGCGCCAGCAGCTTGAATGGGGCGGGGGCCACAGATACGCAGTATTTT. It yields the protein CASSLNGAGATDTQYF. Full variable domain (remainder filled in from reference TRBV5-1 and TRBJ2-3): KAGVTQTPRYLIKTRGQQVTLSCSPISGHRSVSWYQQTPGQGLQFLFEYFSETQRNKGNFPGRFSGRQFSNSRSEMNVSTLELGDSALYLCASSLNGAGATDTQYFGPGTRLTVL.